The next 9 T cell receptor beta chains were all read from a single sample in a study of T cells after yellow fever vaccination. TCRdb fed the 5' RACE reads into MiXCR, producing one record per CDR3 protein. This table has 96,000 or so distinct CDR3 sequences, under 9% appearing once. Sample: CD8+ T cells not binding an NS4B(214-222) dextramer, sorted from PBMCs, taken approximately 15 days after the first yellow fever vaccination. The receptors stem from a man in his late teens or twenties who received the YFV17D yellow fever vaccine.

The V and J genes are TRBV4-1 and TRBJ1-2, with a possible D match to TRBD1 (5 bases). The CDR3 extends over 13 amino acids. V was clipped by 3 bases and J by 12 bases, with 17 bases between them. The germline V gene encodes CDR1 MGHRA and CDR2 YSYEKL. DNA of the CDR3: TGCGCCAGCAGCCAGGTTCCGGGACCCCTGAACACCTTC. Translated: CASSQVPGPLNTF.

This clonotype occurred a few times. CDR3 amino acids: CASSLTGNQPQHF. The CDR3 DNA follows: TGTGCCAGCAGCTTGACAGGCAATCAGCCCCAGCATTTT. The chain is built from TRBV27 and TRBJ1-5, with D possibly matching TRBD1 (5 bases). The CDR3 runs 13 residues. CDR1 and CDR2 (germline): MNHEY, SMNVEV (reference sequence). Deletions cut 6 bases from V and 2 bases from J, with 8 bases between.

The CDR3: CASSPILTGATFSYNEQFF. The CDR3 DNA reads TGTGCCAGCTCACCGATACTAACGGGCGCAACGTTCTCCTACAATGAGCAGTTCTTC. The rearrangement joins TRBV18 to TRBJ2-1; the D is unclear. Germline CDR1 KGHSH, CDR2 LQKENI. CDR3 length equals 19 residues. Trimming cost V 3 bases and J 0 bases, with 21 bases left between them.

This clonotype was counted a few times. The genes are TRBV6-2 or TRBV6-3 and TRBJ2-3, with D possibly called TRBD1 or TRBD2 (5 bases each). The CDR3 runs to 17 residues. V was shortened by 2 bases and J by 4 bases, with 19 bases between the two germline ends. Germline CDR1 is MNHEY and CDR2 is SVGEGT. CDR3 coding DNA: TGTGCCAGCAGTTACGTTTTCGGGCAGGGAGAAGCAGATACGCAGTATTTT. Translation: CASSYVFGQGEADTQYF.

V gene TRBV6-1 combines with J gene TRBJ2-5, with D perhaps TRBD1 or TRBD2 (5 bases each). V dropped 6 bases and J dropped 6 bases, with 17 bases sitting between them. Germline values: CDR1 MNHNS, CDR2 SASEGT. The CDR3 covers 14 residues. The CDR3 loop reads CASSTLGTRKTQYF. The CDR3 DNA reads TGTGCCAGCAGCACTTTAGGGACGAGGAAGACCCAGTACTTC.

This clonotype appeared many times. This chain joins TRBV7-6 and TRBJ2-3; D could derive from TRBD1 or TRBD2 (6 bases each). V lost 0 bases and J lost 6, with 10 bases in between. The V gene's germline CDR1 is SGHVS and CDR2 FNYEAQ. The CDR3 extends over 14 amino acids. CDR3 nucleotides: TGTGCCAGCAGCTTAGCGGGGGGCTTGGATACGCAGTATTTT. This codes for CASSLAGGLDTQYF.

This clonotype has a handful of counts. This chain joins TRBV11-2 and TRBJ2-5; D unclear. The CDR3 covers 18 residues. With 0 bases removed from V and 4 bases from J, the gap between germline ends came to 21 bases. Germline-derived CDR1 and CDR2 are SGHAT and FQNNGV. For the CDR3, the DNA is TGTGCCAGCAGCTTAGAAGAGGAAGGCGTCAGACTTCGAGAGACCCAGTACTTC. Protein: CASSLEEEGVRLRETQYF.

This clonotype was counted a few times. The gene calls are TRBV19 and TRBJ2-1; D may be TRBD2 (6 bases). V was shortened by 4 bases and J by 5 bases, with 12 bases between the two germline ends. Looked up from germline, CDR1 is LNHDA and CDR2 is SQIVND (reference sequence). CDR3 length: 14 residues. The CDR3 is CASSTLAIHNEQFF. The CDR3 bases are TGTGCCAGTAGTACCCTAGCGATTCACAATGAGCAGTTCTTC.

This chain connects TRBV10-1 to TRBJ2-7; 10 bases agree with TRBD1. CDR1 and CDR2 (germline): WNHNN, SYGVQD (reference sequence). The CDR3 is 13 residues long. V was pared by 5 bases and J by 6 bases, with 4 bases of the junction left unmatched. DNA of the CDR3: TGCGCCAGCAGTTCCGGGACAGGGGTCGAGCAGTACTTC. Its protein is CASSSGTGVEQYF.